This T cell receptor beta chain was documented in a study of glioma-infiltrating T cells. This clonotype appeared many times. The germline V gene has CDR1 MNHNS and CDR2 SASEGT. V lost 5 bases and J lost 6, with 16 bases in between. The CDR3 covers 15 residues. Using RNA template, CDR3s of TCR alpha and beta were amplified with iRepertoire arm-PCR. In TCRdb, the multiplex PCR reads were re-called with MiXCR into one record per CDR3 protein. The sample holds 110,000 or so distinct CDR3 sequences, approximately 26% seen once. The receptor was isolated from a human donor with low-grade glioma or glioblastoma, undergoing nonglioma brain surgery, or in good health (not recorded which). Sequenced sample: glioma tissue, nonneoplastic brain tissue, or PBMCs (not recorded which). The chain carries TRBV6-1 and TRBJ2-2; weak D call: TRBD1 (6 bases). In DNA, the CDR3 is TGTGCCAGCAGTTTCAAACAGGGTGGACCCGGGGAGCTGTTTTTT. It specifies CASSFKQGGPGELFF.